This is a list of T cell receptor beta chains from one sample in a study of hypomethylating agent response in myelodysplastic syndrome. Some clones are missing from TCRdb's copy, which holds only in-frame ones; the method was immunoSEQ multiplex PCR. The table includes approximately 3,300 clones, approximately 84% detected once. This sample comprised bone marrow, obtained before or after starting hypomethylating agent treatment for myelodysplastic syndrome (not recorded which). Every receptor here comes from a human donor with myelodysplastic syndrome. Each CDR3 is given with its conserved first and last residue. The order of the fields is J gene, D gene, V gene, clone size, CDR3 protein, CDR3 DNA. A D gene is named only where the DNA matches it firmly. Only some rows state a clone size, as once, few, many or a class for expanded clones.

TRBJ2-1 | TRBD1 | TRBV5-1 | - | CASSLQGPNFNEQFF | TGCGCCAGCAGCTTACAGGGGCCTAACTTTAATGAGCAGTTCTTC
TRBJ1-2 | - | TRBV5-1 | - | CASSLEGRTLDYGYTF | TGCGCCAGCAGCTTGGAGGGCAGAACTTTGGACTATGGCTACACCTTC
TRBJ2-1 | - | TRBV19 | - | CASSGVGIGTEQFF | TGTGCCAGTAGTGGGGTGGGTATAGGTACTGAGCAGTTCTTC
TRBJ2-7 | TRBD2 | TRBV2 | - | CASRTSASYEQYF | TGTGCCAGCAGGACTAGCGCATCCTACGAGCAGTACTTC
TRBJ2-6 | TRBD2 | TRBV27 | once | CASSPPPGGGGANVLTF | TGTGCCAGCAGTCCTCCCCCCGGGGGGGGCGGGGCCAACGTCCTGACTTTC
TRBJ2-4 | TRBD2 | TRBV27 | - | CASSDTGTSVDIQYF | TGTGCCAGCAGCGATACCGGGACTAGCGTCGACATTCAGTACTTC
TRBJ1-3 | - | TRBV6-5 | - | CASSYRRPPSGNTIYF | TGTGCCAGCAGTTACCGACGGCCTCCCTCTGGAAACACCATATATTTT
TRBJ1-6 | TRBD1 | TRBV7-2 | - | CASGAGGNSPLHF | TGTGCCAGCGGCGCAGGGGGCAATTCACCCCTCCACTTT
TRBJ1-2 | TRBD1 | TRBV7-9 | - | CASSLAGGQSLGYTF | TGTGCCAGCAGCTTAGCCGGGGGACAGTCTTTAGGCTACACCTTC
TRBJ2-1 | - | TRBV6-1 | - | CASGRDFYNEQFF | TGTGCCAGCGGCCGGGACTTTTACAATGAGCAGTTCTTC
TRBJ2-7 | TRBD2 | TRBV10-3 | - | CAISPTSGGYEQYF | TGTGCCATCAGTCCTACTAGCGGGGGATACGAGCAGTACTTC
TRBJ2-3 | TRBD2 | TRBV11-2 | - | CASSSSGRAWDTQYF | TGTGCCAGCAGCTCTAGCGGGAGGGCCTGGGATACGCAGTATTTT
TRBJ2-7 | - | TRBV11-2 | - | CASSFGQIGGYEQYF | TGTGCCAGCAGCTTCGGGCAGATTGGGGGATACGAGCAGTACTTC
TRBJ2-7 | - | TRBV30 | - | CACPKGGSNYEQYF | TGTGCCTGTCCCAAGGGGGGTTCCAATTACGAGCAGTACTTC
TRBJ1-2 | - | TRBV11-2 | - | CASSLGIYGYTF | TGTGCCAGCAGCTTAGGGATTTATGGCTACACCTTC
TRBJ2-7 | TRBD1 | TRBV2 | - | CASRDGTGLDEQYF | TGTGCCAGCAGGGACGGGACAGGGTTAGACGAGCAGTACTTC
TRBJ1-1 | - | TRBV11-2 | - | CASSLDLATEAFF | TGTGCCAGCAGCTTAGATCTAGCCACTGAAGCTTTCTTT
TRBJ1-6 | - | TRBV6-1 | once | CASSERRQGNSPLHF | TGTGCCAGCAGTGAACGGCGTCAGGGAAATTCACCCCTCCACTTT
TRBJ2-3 | TRBD2 | TRBV11-2 | - | CASSLGITSGITDTQYF | TGTGCCAGCAGCTTAGGCATTACTAGCGGCATCACAGATACGCAGTATTTT
TRBJ1-4 | - | TRBV28 | - | CASSLGQAANEKLFF | TGTGCCAGCAGTTTAGGGCAGGCGGCTAATGAAAAACTGTTTTTT
TRBJ1-1 | TRBD1 | TRBV28 | - | CASSTNRGNRNTEAFF | TGTGCCAGCAGTACAAACAGGGGGAATAGGAACACTGAAGCTTTCTTT
TRBJ2-1 | - | TRBV19 | few | CASSIGFEQFF | TGTGCCAGTAGTATCGGCTTCGAGCAGTTCTTC
TRBJ2-1 | - | TRBV29-1 | few | CSTRGQVDEQFF | TGCAGCACCCGAGGGCAGGTCGATGAGCAGTTCTTC
TRBJ2-1 | - | TRBV19 | - | CASSIGSGSYNEQFF | TGTGCCAGTAGTATAGGTTCAGGCTCCTACAATGAGCAGTTCTTC
TRBJ2-1 | TRBD1 | TRBV6-6 | - | CASSYPARGQVEQFF | TGTGCCAGCAGTTACCCGGCCAGGGGGCAGGTTGAGCAGTTCTTC
TRBJ2-3 | TRBD2 | TRBV29-1 | - | CSVVGGSTDTQYF | TGCAGCGTTGTGGGCGGGAGTACAGATACGCAGTATTTT